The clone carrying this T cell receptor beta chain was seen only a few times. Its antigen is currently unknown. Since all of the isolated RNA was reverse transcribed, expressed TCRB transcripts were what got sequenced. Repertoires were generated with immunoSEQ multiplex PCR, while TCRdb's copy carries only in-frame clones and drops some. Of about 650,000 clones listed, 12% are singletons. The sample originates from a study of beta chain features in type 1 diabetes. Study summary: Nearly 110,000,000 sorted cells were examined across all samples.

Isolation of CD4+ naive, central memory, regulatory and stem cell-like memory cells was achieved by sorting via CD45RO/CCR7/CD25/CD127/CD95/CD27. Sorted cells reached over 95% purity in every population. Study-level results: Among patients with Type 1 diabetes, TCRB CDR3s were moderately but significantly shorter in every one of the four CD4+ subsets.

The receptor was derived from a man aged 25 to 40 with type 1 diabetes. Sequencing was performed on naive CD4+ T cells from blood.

CDR3 sequence (DNA): TGTGCCAGCAGCTTAGGGGACAGAGGGCAGTTCTTC. It codes for CASSLGDRGQFF. The chain uses TRBV7-9 and TRBJ2-1; 7 bases align to TRBD1. CDR1 and CDR2 (germline): SEHNR, FQNEAQ (reference sequence). The length of the CDR3 is 12 residues. V lost 1 base, J lost 12 bases, and 3 bases stayed unmatched.